Shown below are 27 T cell receptor beta chains from a single sample sequenced in a study of shared clonotypes between healthy human individuals. Generated by immunoSEQ multiplex PCR, the TCRdb table keeps only in-frame clones and is missing some. The sample includes 2 million to 3 million clones, approximately 93% of them seen just once. Sequencing was done on a sample of naive CD4+ T cells from PBMCs. Sample subset: CD45RA+ positively selected. The source of these receptors is a man aged 18 to 30 in good health. Some clones in this sample may be carry-over from other donors' samples.

This CDR3 is CASSSFPRQRVGEKLFF. The CDR3 coding sequence is TGTGCCAGCAGCTCTTTCCCCAGACAGAGGGTCGGGGAAAAACTGTTTTTT. The chain links TRBV28 to TRBJ1-4, with a tentative D call TRBD1 (5 bases). Trimming pared 6 bases from V and 8 bases from J, leaving 25 bases between. This CDR3 comprises 17 residues. Germline-derived CDR1 and CDR2 are MDHEN and SYDVKM.

The CDR3 coding sequence is TGTGCCAGCAGTCTACGACCCCAGCAGTTCTTC. Protein sequence: CASSLRPQQFF. V usage is TRBV2 and J usage is TRBJ2-1; D unclear. CDR1 and CDR2 (germline): SNHLY, FYNNEI. V lost 5 bases, J lost 11 bases, and 10 bases lay in between. The CDR3 has 11 amino acids.

The gene calls are TRBV2 and TRBJ2-1; no definite D call. This CDR3 has 16 amino acids. Germline CDR1 reads SNHLY; CDR2 reads FYNNEI. V was clipped by 4 bases and J by 0 bases, with 13 bases between them. The CDR3 nucleotides read TGTGCCAGCAGTGTGGTCTTAGGCAGCTCCTACAATGAGCAGTTCTTC. This gives the protein CASSVVLGSSYNEQFF.

V usage is TRBV21-1 and J usage is TRBJ1-2. TRBV21-1 is given as a pseudogene. CDR3 length equals 13 residues. The DNA of the CDR3 is TGTGCCAGCAGCAACGACCCCGCCTATGGCTACACCTTC. Encoded protein: CASSNDPAYGYTF.

V and J are TRBV5-1 and TRBJ2-2; 12 positions match TRBD2. The CDR3 covers 19 residues. Germline CDR1 reads SGHRS; CDR2 reads YFSETQ. The J segment lost 4 bases and the V segment lost 0 bases, leaving 10 bases of the junction unmatched. For the CDR3, the DNA is TGCGCCAGCAGCTTGGGGCTAGCGGGAGGGCCCCGTTCCACCGGGGAGCTGTTTTTT. Protein sequence: CASSLGLAGGPRSTGELFF.

The V gene is TRBV9, the J gene TRBJ2-3; 7 nucleotides align to TRBD2. With 0 bases clipped from V and 2 bases from J, the junction kept 6 bases outside the gene matches. Germline values: CDR1 SGDLS, CDR2 YYNGEE. The CDR3 loop spans 16 amino acids. The CDR3 region has the DNA TGTGCCAGCAGCGTAGATGGGGGAGGGTACACAGATACGCAGTATTTT. This gives the protein CASSVDGGGYTDTQYF.

The chain has TRBV15 and TRBJ2-5; D remains unclear. CDR1 LNHNV and CDR2 YYDKDF come from the germline V gene (reference sequence). This CDR3 is built from 15 residues. Trimming cost V 0 bases and J 3 bases, with 11 bases left between them. The CDR3 is CATSRDRKGKETQYF. The CDR3 DNA is TGTGCCACCAGCAGAGATCGGAAAGGGAAAGAGACCCAGTACTTC.

Concerning this clone itself: The sample contains more than one DNA sequence encoding this CDR3. The chain is built from TRBV7-2 and TRBJ2-2, with 9 bases lining up with TRBD1. There are 15 residues in the CDR3. With 5 bases clipped from V and 0 bases from J, the junction kept 1 base outside the gene matches. Germline V gene sequence: CDR1 SGHTA, CDR2 FQGNSA. The CDR3 region is CASSRDRANTGELFF. CDR3 in DNA: TGTGCCAGCAGCCGGGACAGGGCGAACACCGGGGAGCTGTTTTTT.

This clone was recorded only once. Here the CDR3 DNA reads TGTGCCAGCAGTTTGGAGTCCAGGATTAACACCTTC. Its protein is CASSLESRINTF. The rearrangement uses TRBV28 and TRBJ1-2; D ambiguous. The V gene lost 3 bases and the J gene lost 12 bases, with 14 bases spanning the gap. Germline CDR1 MDHEN, CDR2 SYDVKM. The CDR3 sequence is 12 residues long.

The genes are TRBV6-6 and TRBJ1-2; D is uncertain. In germline, CDR1 is MNHNY, CDR2 SVGAGI (reference sequence). The CDR3 is made up of 15 amino acids. V lost 0 bases and J lost 2, with 10 bases in between. DNA for the CDR3: TGTGCCAGCAGTTACTCGGCGGATCTCAACTATGGCTACACCTTC. It codes for CASSYSADLNYGYTF.

This clone came up once. This rearrangement joins TRBV6-1 to TRBJ1-5; D remains unclear. Germline lookup yields CDR1 MNHNS and CDR2 SASEGT. V lost 1 base and J 3 bases, leaving 4 bases between the germline ends. CDR3 length: 13 residues. The chain's CDR3 is CASSEEVNQPQHF. The CDR3, as DNA: TGTGCCAGCAGTGAAGAGGTCAATCAGCCCCAGCATTTT.

The V gene is TRBV7-8, the J gene TRBJ2-6; 11 bases align to TRBD1. CDR1 and CDR2 (germline): SGHVS, FQNEAQ. The V gene end was trimmed by 4 bases and the J gene end by 1 base; junction bases not matched to a gene: 9. CDR3 length: 19 residues. CDR3 DNA: TGTGCCAGCAGCTACCCACCGGGACAGGGGGGTTCTGGGGCCAACGTCCTGACTTTC. Residues: CASSYPPGQGGSGANVLTF.

The chain joins TRBV7-6 to TRBJ2-2, with D perhaps matching TRBD1 (6 bases). The CDR3 is made up of 16 amino acids. V dropped 0 bases and J dropped 4 bases, with 12 bases sitting between them. Germline V gene lookup returns CDR1 SGHVS and CDR2 FNYEAQ. CDR3 protein: CASSLAAQGATGELFF. Written as DNA, the CDR3 is TGTGCCAGCAGCTTAGCGGCACAGGGTGCCACCGGGGAGCTGTTTTTT.

Turning to this clone: Within the sample, other DNA sequences also encode this same CDR3. The chain combines TRBV2 with TRBJ1-5, with a possible D match to TRBD1 (6 bases). CDR3 length: 14 amino acids. V dropped 3 bases and J dropped 6 bases, with 12 bases sitting between them. Germline CDR1 and CDR2: SNHLY and FYNNEI. CDR3 protein: CASSDTGGRQPQHF. CDR3 DNA sequence: TGTGCCAGCAGTGACACTGGGGGCCGTCAGCCCCAGCATTTT.

J is TRBJ2-6 and V is TRBV7-6, with D possibly TRBD1 on 6 matching bases. Germline lookup yields CDR1 SGHVS and CDR2 FNYEAQ. The germline V and J ends were trimmed by 3 bases and 0 bases, with 15 bases remaining between them. This CDR3 has 18 amino acids. The DNA for the CDR3 is TGTGCCAGCAGCTTTCCTACAGGGTCCTCCTCTGGGGCCAACGTCCTGACTTTC. The encoded protein is CASSFPTGSSSGANVLTF.

V usage is TRBV10-3 and J usage is TRBJ1-2, with D uncertain. V was cut by 5 bases and J by 5 bases, with 12 bases left in between. Per germline, CDR1 ENHRY and CDR2 SYGVKD. This CDR3 comprises 13 residues. The CDR3: CAISPMARYGYTF. CDR3 coding DNA: TGTGCCATCAGTCCGATGGCAAGATATGGCTACACCTTC.

V usage is TRBV6-6 and J usage is TRBJ2-5, with 7 nucleotides matching TRBD2. The CDR3 has 15 residues. The germline V gene encodes CDR1 MNHNY and CDR2 SVGAGI (reference sequence). The J segment lost 5 bases and the V segment lost 2 bases, leaving 8 bases of the junction unmatched. CDR3 sequence reads: CASSYRPGGGETQYF. The CDR3 DNA sequence: TGTGCCAGCAGTTACCGGCCCGGGGGAGGGGAGACCCAGTACTTC.

The V call is TRBV6-5, the J call TRBJ2-5; weak D call: TRBD2 (5 bases). The CDR3 is made up of 14 amino acids. The V gene lost 0 bases and the J gene lost 5 bases, with 10 bases spanning the gap. Germline assignment: CDR1 MNHEY and CDR2 SVGAGI. In nucleotides, the CDR3 is TGTGCCAGCAGTTACTCCCCTAGCTCGGAGACCCAGTACTTC. This sequence encodes CASSYSPSSETQYF.

The chain carries TRBV28 and TRBJ1-2; possible D gene TRBD1, 5 bases. The V end lost 5 bases, the J end lost 1 base, and 14 bases lay between the germline ends. CDR1 and CDR2 (germline): MDHEN, SYDVKM. The CDR3 runs to 15 residues. The CDR3 protein is CASSLPRGHNYGYTF. In DNA form, the CDR3 reads TGTGCCAGCAGTCTACCCCGCGGACATAACTATGGCTACACCTTC.

The chain couples TRBV14 to TRBJ2-3; a weak D match, TRBD2 (5 bases). With 1 base removed from V and 3 bases from J, the gap between germline ends came to 8 bases. This CDR3 region has 14 residues. CDR1 and CDR2 (germline): SGHDN, FVKESK. CDR3 sequence: CASSQGPGTDTQYF. CDR3 bases: TGTGCCAGCAGCCAAGGACCGGGGACAGATACGCAGTATTTT.

The chain links TRBV27 to TRBJ2-6; D remains ambiguous. The CDR3 extends over 14 amino acids. V gave up 8 bases and J gave up 4 bases, with 12 bases separating them. The V gene's germline CDR1 is MNHEY and CDR2 SMNVEV (reference sequence). CDR3 loop: CASHTEVGANVLTF. DNA for the CDR3: TGTGCCAGCCATACCGAGGTGGGGGCCAACGTCCTGACTTTC.

Of note for this clone: Germline and junction disagree at one end, which may indicate a read error. V gene TRBV5-6 combines with J gene TRBJ2-3; D is perhaps TRBD2 (5 bases). Looked up from germline, CDR1 is SGHDT and CDR2 is YYEEEE. This CDR3 has 18 amino acids. CDR3 region: CASRLELWLAQRTDTQYF. The CDR3, as DNA: TGTGCCAGCAGATTGGAACTCTGGCTAGCCCAACGCACAGATACGCAGTATTTT.

This chain joins TRBV5-4 and TRBJ2-5; 10 bases fit TRBD1. V lost 5 bases to trimming and J lost 4 bases; unmatched junction nucleotides: 5. The CDR3 has 14 amino acids. Germline CDR1 SGHNT, CDR2 YYREEE (reference sequence). This chain's CDR3 is CASRQDRGRETQYF. CDR3 in DNA: TGTGCCAGCAGACAAGACAGGGGGCGAGAGACCCAGTACTTC.

Regarding this clone: One end of the junction varies from germline; a read error may be responsible. The chain combines TRBV5-3 with TRBJ2-7; D may be TRBD1 or TRBD2 (6 bases each). TRBV5-3 is an ORF, with its function uncertain. This CDR3 has 14 residues. The CDR3 protein is CASSLPGDSNEQYF. The CDR3 nucleotides read TGTGCCAGCAGCTTGCCAGGGGACTCCAACGAGCAGTACTTC.

Details on this clone: Other nucleotide sequences in the sample specify the same CDR3. The chain carries TRBV28 and TRBJ2-6; D gene ambiguous. The CDR3 totals 14 residues. The germline V and J ends were trimmed by 6 bases and 0 bases, with 6 bases remaining between them. The germline CDR1 and CDR2 sequences are MDHEN and SYDVKM. DNA for the CDR3: TGTGCCAGCAGCGAGCCCTCTGGGGCCAACGTCCTGACTTTC. Its translation: CASSEPSGANVLTF.

The rearrangement joins TRBV15 to TRBJ2-7; 10 nucleotides match TRBD1. Germline V gene lookup returns CDR1 LNHNV and CDR2 YYDKDF (reference sequence). The CDR3 contains 17 residues. V lost 0 bases and J lost 5; bases outside the gene matches: 10. The CDR3: CATSRDPPGQGYDEQYF. The CDR3 DNA follows: TGTGCCACCAGCAGAGATCCTCCGGGACAGGGGTACGACGAGCAGTACTTC. Variable domain in full (rest from reference TRBV15 and TRBJ2-7): DAMVIQNPRYQVTQFGKPVTLSCSQTLNHNVMYWYQQKSSQAPKLLFHYYDKDFNNEADTPDNFQSRRPNTSFCFLDIRSPGLGDTAMYLCATSRDPPGQGYDEQYFGPGTRLTVT.

V is TRBV7-2 and J is TRBJ2-7, with 11 bases lining up with TRBD1. V shed 1 base, J shed 5 bases, and the junction held 4 bases outside the gene matches. The germline V gene encodes CDR1 SGHTA and CDR2 FQGNSA. The CDR3 is 15 residues long. The CDR3 DNA reads as TGTGCCAGCAGCTTAGTAGCGGACAGGGGGCACGAGCAGTACTTC. It translates to CASSLVADRGHEQYF.